This TCR beta chain stems from a study of control samples from healthy donors and cancer patients. Data came from immunoSEQ multiplex PCR; TCRdb stores just in-frame clones and leaves some out. This table holds approximately 190,000 clones. Losses at the gene ends were 4 bases for V and 2 bases for J; bases not matched to a gene: 8. Germline V CDR1 and CDR2: LGHNA, YSLEER. The CDR3 sequence is 18 residues long. Sample: blood. This rearrangement joins TRBV4-3 to TRBJ2-7; 16 bases align to TRBD2. The TCR originated in a woman aged 25-40 years in good health. CDR3 sequence: CASSPLGTSGGDAYEQYF. For the CDR3, the DNA is TGCGCCAGCAGCCCCCTGGGGACTAGCGGGGGGGACGCCTACGAGCAGTACTTC.